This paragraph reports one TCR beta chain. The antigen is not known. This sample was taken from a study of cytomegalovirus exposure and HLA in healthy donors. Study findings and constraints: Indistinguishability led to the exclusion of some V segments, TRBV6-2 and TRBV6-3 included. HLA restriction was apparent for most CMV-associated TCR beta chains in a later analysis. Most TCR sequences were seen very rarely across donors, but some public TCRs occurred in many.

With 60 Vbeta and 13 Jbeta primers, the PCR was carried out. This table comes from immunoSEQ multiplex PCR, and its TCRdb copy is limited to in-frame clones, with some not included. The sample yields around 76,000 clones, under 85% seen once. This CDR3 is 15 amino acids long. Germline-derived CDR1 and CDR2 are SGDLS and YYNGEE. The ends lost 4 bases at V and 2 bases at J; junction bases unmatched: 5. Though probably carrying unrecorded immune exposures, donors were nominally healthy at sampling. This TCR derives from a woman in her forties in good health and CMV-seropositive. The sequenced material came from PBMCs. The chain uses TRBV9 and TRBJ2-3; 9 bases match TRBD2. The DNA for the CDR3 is TGTGCCAGCAGCACCGAGGGACTAGCCACAGATACGCAGTATTTT. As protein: CASSTEGLATDTQYF.